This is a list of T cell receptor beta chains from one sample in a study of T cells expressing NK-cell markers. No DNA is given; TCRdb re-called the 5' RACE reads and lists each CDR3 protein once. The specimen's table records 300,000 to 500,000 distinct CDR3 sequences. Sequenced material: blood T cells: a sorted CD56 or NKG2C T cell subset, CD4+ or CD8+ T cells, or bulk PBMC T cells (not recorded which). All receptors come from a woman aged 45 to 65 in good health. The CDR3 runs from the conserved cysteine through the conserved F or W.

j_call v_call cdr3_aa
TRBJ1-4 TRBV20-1 CSARAGVGGRGEKLFF
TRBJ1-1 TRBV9 CASSVGHRLNTEAFF
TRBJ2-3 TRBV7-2 CASSSLLYGITDTQYF
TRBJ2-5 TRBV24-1 CATSDLSSDQETQYF
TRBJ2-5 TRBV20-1 CSARDYGQGTETQYF
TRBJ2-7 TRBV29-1 CSVQRGRAGEQYF
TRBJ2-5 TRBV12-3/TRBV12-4 CASSHSGEPETQYF
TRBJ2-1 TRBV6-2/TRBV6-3 CASRPNYRSYNEQFF
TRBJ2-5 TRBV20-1 CSARPGTLPETQYF
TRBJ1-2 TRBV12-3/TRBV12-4 CASSDGTGIYGYTF
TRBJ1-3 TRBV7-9 CASSLALGRGRDTIYF
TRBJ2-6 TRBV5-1 CASSLQWGGGANVLTF
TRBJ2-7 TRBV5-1 CASSLGSGGGSYEQYF
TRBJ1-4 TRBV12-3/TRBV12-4 CASSLKGSGRTNEKLFF
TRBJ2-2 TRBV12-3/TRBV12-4 CASSFKEGELFF
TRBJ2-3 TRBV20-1 CSARDFRQGAGDTQYF
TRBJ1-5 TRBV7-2 CASSLSGATGPQHF
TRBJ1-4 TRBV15 CATSSGAGEKLFF
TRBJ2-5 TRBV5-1 CASSSPRTGETQYF
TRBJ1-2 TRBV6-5 CASSYRANYGYTF
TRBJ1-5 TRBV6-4 CASSENRGGNQPQHF
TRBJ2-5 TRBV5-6 CASSTTSGRTETQYF